The sequence of this T cell receptor beta chain was determined in a study of cytomegalovirus exposure and HLA in healthy donors. Study results and caveats: The listing of some 170 TCR beta chains classed them as cytomegalovirus-associated. CMV serostatus stood as the only immune exposure information on hand.

In the PCR, 60 Vbeta and 13 Jbeta primers were used. Measured with immunoSEQ multiplex PCR; TCRdb has only the in-frame clones, and not every one. The sample yields about 83,000 clones, 78% seen once. This CDR3 region has 14 residues. The J segment lost 9 bases and the V segment lost 5 bases, leaving 4 bases of the junction unmatched. CDR1 is SGHTA and CDR2 is FQGTGA in the germline V gene. To note about this clone: The antigen remains unidentified.

The chain has TRBV7-3 and TRBJ2-1; 13 nucleotides line up with TRBD2. Sequenced sample: PBMCs. This receptor was taken from a man between 18 and 29 years old in good health and CMV-seropositive. The CDR3, as DNA: TGTGCCAGCAGCCCCGGACTAGCGGGAGTTGAGCAGTTCTTC. Translating gives CASSPGLAGVEQFF.